Following are 30 T cell receptor beta chains from one sample sequenced in a study of T cell responses to AZD1222 COVID-19 vaccine. Repertoires were generated with immunoSEQ multiplex PCR, while TCRdb's copy carries only in-frame clones and drops some. The table lists 150,000 to 200,000 clones, approximately 89% of them singletons, with approximately 1.3% in the top ten. The material sequenced was peripheral blood, taken 28 days after the second AZD1222 dose. The receptors were sampled from an adult who received the AZD1222 COVID-19 vaccine.

The chain uses TRBV3-1 (or the pseudogene TRBV3-2) and TRBJ1-2, with D possibly matching TRBD1 (6 bases). Between the trimmed V and J ends, which lost 3 bases and 8 bases, there was a span of 19 bases. The CDR3 consists of 15 residues. Per the germline V gene, CDR1 is LGHDT and CDR2 is YNNKEL (reference sequence). The CDR3 sequence is CASSQRTVTSKGYTF. The CDR3 bases are TGTGCCAGCAGCCAGCGGACAGTGACCTCGAAGGGCTACACCTTC.

This chain uses TRBV5-4 with TRBJ2-3; the match to TRBD2 covers 7 bases. Per germline, CDR1 SGHNT and CDR2 YYREEE (reference sequence). V lost 0 bases and J lost 6; bases outside the gene matches: 13. The CDR3 covers 17 residues. The DNA for the CDR3 is TGTGCCAGCAGCTTGGAAGTGGGAGCGGGATTGTTGGATACGCAGTATTTT. Protein product: CASSLEVGAGLLDTQYF.

V is TRBV11-2 and J is TRBJ1-5, with D hard to call. Between the trimmed V and J ends, which lost 5 bases and 3 bases, there was a span of 11 bases. The CDR3 is 14 amino acids. Germline values: CDR1 SGHAT, CDR2 FQNNGV. The CDR3 coding sequence is TGTGCCAGCAGCCCATTGGCAAACAATCAGCCCCAGCATTTT. This codes for CASSPLANNQPQHF.

This chain links TRBV2 with TRBJ2-7; D not certain. The CDR3 runs 12 residues. Per germline, CDR1 SNHLY and CDR2 FYNNEI. Trimming pared 7 bases from V and 7 bases from J, leaving 14 bases between. The CDR3 spells CASMGSTREQYF. The CDR3 nucleotides read TGTGCCAGCATGGGCAGCACGCGGGAGCAGTACTTC.

This rearrangement joins TRBV6-5 to TRBJ1-1, with TRBD1 matching over 7 bases. CDR1 is MNHEY, CDR2 SVGAGI, per germline. This CDR3 is 15 amino acids long. After removal of 0 bases from V and 7 bases from J, the junction contained 8 bases not matched to a gene. CDR3 in amino acids: CASSYSIGGPGEAFF. The DNA of the CDR3 is TGTGCCAGCAGTTACTCGATAGGGGGCCCTGGTGAAGCTTTCTTT.

This clone was seen only once. This chain uses TRBV6-2 or TRBV6-3 with TRBJ1-2, with 10 bases aligning to TRBD1. The CDR3 extends over 13 amino acids. From germline, CDR1 is MNHEY and CDR2 SVGEGT. Losses at the gene ends were 5 bases for V and 4 bases for J; bases not matched to a gene: 1. The CDR3 reads CASSRTGGYGYTF. The CDR3 DNA sequence: TGTGCCAGCAGTCGGACAGGGGGCTATGGCTACACCTTC.

This rearrangement joins TRBV5-1 to TRBJ2-1; possibly TRBD1 or TRBD2 for D (5 bases each). Deletions cut 4 bases from V and 7 bases from J, with 15 bases between. This CDR3 contains 14 residues. Per the germline V gene, CDR1 is SGHRS and CDR2 is YFSETQ. This chain's CDR3 is CASSTGPPANEQFF. Written as DNA, the CDR3 is TGCGCCAGCAGCACGGGACCCCCGGCGAATGAGCAGTTCTTC.

The chain employs TRBV11-2 and TRBJ2-1, with D possibly matching TRBD1 (5 bases). Germline CDR1 is SGHAT and CDR2 is FQNNGV. V was pared by 2 bases and J by 7 bases, with 9 bases between. This CDR3 contains 13 residues. The CDR3 here is CASSLLRGNEQFF. CDR3 sequence (DNA): TGTGCCAGCAGCTTACTTAGGGGTAATGAGCAGTTCTTC. Complete variable domain (other parts from reference TRBV11-2 and TRBJ2-1): EAGVAQSPRYKIIEKRQSVAFWCNPISGHATLYWYQQILGQGPKLLIQFQNNGVVDDSQLPKDRFSAERLKGVDSTLKIQPAKLEDSAVYLCASSLLRGNEQFFGPGTRLTVL.

This clone appeared a few times. The V call is TRBV5-5, the J call TRBJ2-7; possibly TRBD2 for D (5 bases). V lost 5 bases, J lost 2 bases, and 14 bases lay in between. Germline values: CDR1 SGHKS, CDR2 YYEKEE (reference sequence). CDR3 length: 14 amino acids. CDR3 sequence (DNA): TGTGCCAGCAGTTCGTCCCGGGGAGCCTACGAGCAGTACTTC. Residues: CASSSSRGAYEQYF.

V and J are TRBV7-2 and TRBJ2-3; possibly TRBD1 or TRBD2 for D (5 bases each). The CDR3 length is 14 residues. Germline V lookup: CDR1 SGHTA, CDR2 FQGNSA. V was trimmed by 3 bases and J by 3 bases, leaving 10 bases between them. Written as DNA, the CDR3 is TGTGCCAGCAGCTTGAGGGGCCTGACAGATACGCAGTATTTT. Protein: CASSLRGLTDTQYF.

This chain connects TRBV7-3 to TRBJ2-1; 12 bases fit TRBD1. J was trimmed by 6 bases and V by 5 bases; bases with no gene match: 5. This CDR3 has 15 residues. CDR1 and CDR2 from the germline V gene are SGHTA and FQGTGA. Here the CDR3 DNA reads TGTGCCAGCAGCCTCCGGGACAGGGGGCTCAATGAGCAGTTCTTC. Its protein product is CASSLRDRGLNEQFF.

This clone was recorded once. The chain employs TRBV19 and TRBJ2-7, with 7 positions matching TRBD1. The CDR3 consists of 17 residues. V gave up 0 bases and J gave up 3 bases; unmatched junction bases: 11. The germline CDR1 and CDR2 sequences are LNHDA and SQIVND (reference sequence). CDR3 nucleotide sequence: TGTGCCAGTAGTATAGATCCCCACGGACAGGTGGGCTACGAGCAGTACTTC. It yields the protein CASSIDPHGQVGYEQYF.

This chain links TRBV18 with TRBJ1-2, with a weak D call TRBD1 (6 bases). CDR3 length: 15 amino acids. The germline V gene has CDR1 KGHSH and CDR2 LQKENI. V dropped 6 bases and J dropped 7 bases, with 21 bases sitting between them. The CDR3 DNA reads as TGTGCCAGCTCCGCGGCAGGGGAGTCGTCCGGTGGCTACACCTTC. Its translation: CASSAAGESSGGYTF.

The J gene is TRBJ1-4, the V gene TRBV21-1. TRBV21-1 is recorded as a pseudogene. The CDR3 extends over 13 amino acids. Written as DNA, the CDR3 is TGTGCCAGCAGCAAATTGTACGGAGGGAAACTGTTTTTT. Amino acid sequence: CASSKLYGGKLFF.

V is TRBV14 and J is TRBJ2-7; D may be TRBD1 (7 bases). V lost 0 bases, J lost 2 bases, and 23 bases lay in between. This CDR3 comprises 19 residues. Germline values: CDR1 SGHDN, CDR2 FVKESK. The CDR3 DNA is TGTGCCAGCAGCCAAGATAACTTTTGGTGGGCGGGACAGCCCTACGAGCAGTACTTC. Amino acid sequence: CASSQDNFWWAGQPYEQYF.

There are a few counts of this clone. The chain has TRBV5-1 and TRBJ2-7; 9 bases map to TRBD1. The CDR3 loop spans 14 amino acids. Losses at the gene ends were 5 bases for V and 0 bases for J; bases not matched to a gene: 3. The germline gives CDR1 SGHRS, CDR2 YFSETQ. The chain's CDR3 is CASRDRGVSYEQYF. The DNA of the CDR3 is TGCGCCAGCAGAGACAGGGGGGTCTCCTACGAGCAGTACTTC.

There are a few counts of this clone. This sequence joins TRBV6-4 and TRBJ1-1; 8 bases line up with TRBD1. The CDR3 runs 13 residues. The germline CDR1 and CDR2 sequences are MRHNA and SNTAGT. V gave up 4 bases and J gave up 4 bases; unmatched junction bases: 2. For the CDR3, the DNA is TGTGCCAGCAGTGGGACAGGGAGCACTGAAGCTTTCTTT. It yields the protein CASSGTGSTEAFF.

The gene calls are TRBV6-6 and TRBJ2-3, with 7 bases that match TRBD2. The CDR3 sequence is 15 residues long. J lost 5 bases, V lost 1 base, and 6 bases had no gene match. Germline assignment: CDR1 MNHNY and CDR2 SVGAGI (reference sequence). CDR3 amino acids: CASSYLGGDRDTQYF. The CDR3 DNA reads TGTGCCAGCAGTTACTTGGGGGGGGATAGAGATACGCAGTATTTT.

The V call is TRBV5-4, the J call TRBJ1-3; D gene uncertain. The CDR3 runs to 16 residues. The germline CDR1 and CDR2 sequences are SGHNT and YYREEE (reference sequence). V shed 0 bases and J shed 0 bases, with 10 bases lying between them. The CDR3 is CASSLEGRLSGNTIYF. For the CDR3, the DNA is TGTGCCAGCAGCTTGGAGGGCAGGCTCTCTGGAAACACCATATATTTT.

This chain links TRBV3-1 (or the pseudogene TRBV3-2) with TRBJ2-2, with D perhaps matching TRBD2 (5 bases). Between the trimmed V and J ends, which lost 4 bases and 6 bases, there was a span of 12 bases. Germline V CDR1 and CDR2: LGHDT, YNNKEL (reference sequence). This CDR3 has 14 residues. The CDR3 loop reads CASSPVGSAGELFF. CDR3 sequence (DNA): TGTGCCAGCAGCCCGGTGGGTAGCGCCGGGGAGCTGTTTTTT.

V usage is TRBV5-6 and J usage is TRBJ1-1, with a possible D match to TRBD1 (6 bases). This CDR3 has 13 residues. CDR1 is SGHDT, CDR2 YYEEEE, per germline. The V end was cut by 3 bases, the J end by 3 bases, with 9 bases between. CDR3 DNA: TGTGCCAGCAGCTGGGGGACATACACTGAAGCTTTCTTT. Its translation: CASSWGTYTEAFF.

The chain uses TRBV19 and TRBJ2-6; D is unresolved. CDR1 and CDR2 (germline): LNHDA, SQIVND (reference sequence). This CDR3 comprises 13 residues. V shed 5 bases and J shed 6 bases, with 8 bases lying between them. CDR3 DNA: TGTGCCAGTAGTTACCAGCTGGCCAACGTCCTGACTTTC. It is translated as CASSYQLANVLTF.

V and J are TRBV19 and TRBJ2-2, with D unresolved. There are 13 residues in the CDR3. V was cut by 3 bases and J by 4 bases, with 6 bases left in between. Germline CDR1 LNHDA, CDR2 SQIVND (reference sequence). Here the CDR3 reads CASSMIATGELFF. The CDR3, as DNA: TGTGCCAGTAGTATGATAGCCACCGGGGAGCTGTTTTTT.

The V and J genes are TRBV15 and TRBJ2-5, with a tentative D call TRBD2 (5 bases). This CDR3 contains 15 residues. The germline CDR1 and CDR2 sequences are LNHNV and YYDKDF (reference sequence). V was trimmed by 1 base and J by 3 bases, leaving 12 bases between them. The CDR3 DNA reads as TGTGCCACCAGCAGAGTTTCAGCGGTGGAAGAGACCCAGTACTTC. Its protein is CATSRVSAVEETQYF.

The chain joins TRBV28 to TRBJ1-4, with D unresolved. V was pared by 7 bases and J by 7 bases, with 22 bases between. This CDR3 has 16 amino acids. CDR1 MDHEN and CDR2 SYDVKM come from the germline V gene. DNA for the CDR3: TGTGCCAGCACCCCACTTTATAGTGCAATCGGTGAAAAACTGTTTTTT. Protein product: CASTPLYSAIGEKLFF.

The chain couples TRBV5-1 to TRBJ1-3; the D gene is possibly TRBD1 (6 bases). V lost 0 bases to trimming and J lost 1 base, with 11 bases between them. The germline CDR1 and CDR2 sequences are SGHRS and YFSETQ. The CDR3 extends over 16 amino acids. CDR3 amino acids: CASSLVGGRSGNTIYF. Written as DNA, the CDR3 is TGCGCCAGCAGCTTGGTGGGGGGCCGGTCTGGAAACACCATATATTTT.

J is TRBJ2-7 and V is TRBV7-9; 8 bases agree with TRBD2. The junction had 11 bases not matched to a gene; V was cut back by 2 bases and J by 5 bases. CDR1 and CDR2 from the germline V gene are SEHNR and FQNEAQ (reference sequence). The CDR3 runs to 16 residues. CDR3 amino acids: CASSLTGGRITDEQYF. For the CDR3, the DNA is TGTGCCAGCAGCTTAACGGGGGGGCGAATTACCGACGAGCAGTACTTC.

This chain connects TRBV3-1 (or the pseudogene TRBV3-2) to TRBJ2-1; 11 bases align to TRBD2. V shed 4 bases and J 5 bases; nucleotides not matched to a gene: 7. The CDR3 contains 16 residues. Germline V gives CDR1 LGHDT, CDR2 YNNKEL (reference sequence). CDR3 nucleotides: TGTGCCAGCAGCCCTCGACTAGCGGGGTCGGACAATGAGCAGTTCTTC. Protein sequence: CASSPRLAGSDNEQFF.

This rearrangement joins TRBV9 to TRBJ2-7; 8 bases are shared with TRBD1. Germline V gene lookup returns CDR1 SGDLS and CDR2 YYNGEE. The V segment lost 0 bases and the J segment 4 bases; nucleotides outside the gene matches: 6. The CDR3 extends over 15 amino acids. CDR3 amino acids: CASSVGQGTTYEQYF. The CDR3 nucleotides read TGTGCCAGCAGCGTAGGACAGGGGACGACATACGAGCAGTACTTC.

The chain joins TRBV27 to TRBJ2-7; TRBD2 matches at 9 bases. V lost 2 bases and J lost 2; bases outside the gene matches: 4. In germline, CDR1 is MNHEY, CDR2 SMNVEV (reference sequence). The CDR3 consists of 15 residues. This CDR3 is CASSLRLAGTYEQYF. Written as DNA, the CDR3 is TGTGCCAGCAGTTTAAGGCTAGCGGGGACCTACGAGCAGTACTTC.